This T cell receptor (beta chain) appears in the sequencing data of a study of Graves' ophthalmopathy and Graves' hyperthyroidism. This clonotype appeared many times. Lactation, pregnancy, uncontrolled infections and other autoimmune diseases were all grounds for excluding patients. TCR beta CDR3 amplification used RNA transcripts. Amplification began with first-round RT-PCR using HTBI primers, then second-round multiplex PCR was performed. TCRdb independently ran MiXCR on the multiplex PCR reads; one entry per CDR3 protein. The table records a few hundred thousand distinct CDR3 sequences, 15% of them present only once. Sequencing used peripheral blood. The receptor was isolated from a woman under 30 with stable Graves' hyperthyroidism.

CDR3 sequence (DNA): TGTGCCAGCAGAGAATGGCCACCGCGGGACAGGGGACCATTTGGCTATGGCTACACCTTC. This encodes CASREWPPRDRGPFGYGYTF. V is TRBV2 and J is TRBJ1-2; TRBD1 agrees at 10 bases. The germline V gene has CDR1 SNHLY and CDR2 FYNNEI. Trimming at V came to 6 bases and at J to 4 bases, leaving 23 bases not matched to a gene. CDR3 length equals 20 residues. The full variable domain, completed using reference TRBV2 and TRBJ1-2, is EPEVTQTPSHQVTQMGQEVILRCVPISNHLYFYWYRQILGQKVEFLVSFYNNEISEKSEIFDDQFSVERPDGSNFTLKIRSTKLEDSAMYFCASREWPPRDRGPFGYGYTFGSGTRLTVV.